The 7 T cell receptor beta chains listed next were all sequenced from one sample in a study of cytomegalovirus exposure and HLA in healthy donors. PCR amplification relied on 60 Vbeta primers (plus 13 Jbeta primers). Libraries were prepared by immunoSEQ multiplex PCR; TCRdb keeps only in-frame clonotypes and omits some of them. This sample contains around 100,000 clones. The sequencing sample was made of PBMCs. The receptors derive from a man under 40 in good health and CMV-seronegative.

V and J are TRBV29-1 and TRBJ2-2, with TRBD2 identical over 15 bases. This CDR3 has 16 amino acids. V lost 2 bases, J lost 8 bases, and 6 bases stayed unmatched. Germline V gene data show CDR1 as SQVTM and CDR2 as ANQGSEA. The CDR3 nucleotides are TGCAGCGTTGAAAGGACTAGCGGGGGGGCCGTGGGGGAGCTGTTTTTT. Encoded protein: CSVERTSGGAVGELFF.

The rearrangement joins TRBV6-5 to TRBJ2-5; 7 bases match TRBD1. The DNA matches TRBJ2-7 better at its end, which makes the J call doubtful. The CDR3 is 12 amino acids. In germline, CDR1 is MNHEY, CDR2 SVGAGI. For the CDR3, the DNA is TGTGCCAGCAGACAGGGGTCCTACGAGCAGTACTTC. This sequence encodes CASRQGSYEQYF.

The genes are TRBV6-6 and TRBJ2-1, with 7 positions matching TRBD2. CDR1 and CDR2 (germline): MNHNY, SVGAGI (reference sequence). The CDR3 spans 16 residues. V shed 4 bases, J shed 1 base, and the junction held 7 bases outside the gene matches. CDR3 bases: TGTGCCAGCAGTTCCCTAAGCGGGGCTTCCTACAATGAGCAGTTCTTC. Protein: CASSSLSGASYNEQFF.

The chain joins TRBV7-8 to TRBJ2-2; 9 bases are shared with TRBD1. The J segment lost 5 bases and the V segment lost 1 base, leaving 8 bases of the junction unmatched. CDR3 length equals 17 residues. From germline, CDR1 is SGHVS and CDR2 FQNEAQ. CDR3 sequence (DNA): TGTGCCAGCAGCTTAGGTCGGGGACAGGGAGGAACCGGGGAGCTGTTTTTT. Protein: CASSLGRGQGGTGELFF.

This chain connects TRBV29-1 to TRBJ1-3; D might be TRBD1 (5 bases). The V end was cut by 7 bases, the J end by 3 bases, with 10 bases between. The CDR3 has 12 residues. Germline CDR1 and CDR2: SQVTM and ANQGSEA. The CDR3 DNA reads as TGCAGCGGTACAGGCAATGGAAACACCATATATTTT. Encoded protein: CSGTGNGNTIYF.

The V gene is TRBV27, the J gene TRBJ2-5; a weak D match, TRBD1 (5 bases). V gave up 4 bases and J gave up 2 bases, with 8 bases separating them. The CDR3 has 13 residues. Germline V lookup: CDR1 MNHEY, CDR2 SMNVEV (reference sequence). CDR3 sequence: CASSYRSQETQYF. The DNA of the CDR3 is TGTGCCAGCAGTTACAGGAGTCAAGAGACCCAGTACTTC.

The chain links TRBV7-9 to TRBJ1-4; 8 bases fit TRBD1. With V trimmed by 5 bases and J by 8 bases, 7 bases remained unmatched. CDR1 is SEHNR, CDR2 FQNEAQ, per germline (reference sequence). There are 14 residues in the CDR3. The CDR3 spells CASSDRGADEKLFF. CDR3 nucleotides: TGTGCCAGCAGCGACAGGGGAGCAGACGAAAAACTGTTTTTT.